The T cell receptor beta chain under discussion was sequenced for a study of blood T cell repertoires in COVID-19. TCRdb's copy holds only in-frame clones and misses some; the assay was immunoSEQ multiplex PCR. The sample shows 200,000 to 300,000 clones, around four fifths of them seen only once. The sequencing input was peripheral blood. This TCR derives from a man aged 60-69 years with acute or convalescent COVID-19.

CDR3 nucleotide sequence: TGTGCCAGCAGCCAAATAACAGGTCGCGCCTACGAGCAGTACTTC. It yields the protein CASSQITGRAYEQYF. The chain is built from TRBV14 and TRBJ2-7; possible D gene TRBD1, 5 bases. CDR3 length equals 15 residues. The V and J ends lost 2 bases and 2 bases respectively, with 13 bases between them. Germline CDR1 reads SGHDN; CDR2 reads FVKESK.